This TCR beta chain was identified during a study of T cells in Graves' hyperthyroidism and ophthalmopathy. Overall study findings and caveats: A median 6.5 months before onset, the model predicted ophthalmopathy.

RNA transcripts yielded amplified TCR beta CDR3 regions. TCR CDR3 regions were first amplified by RT-PCR with HTBI primers. A single record per CDR3 protein comes from TCRdb applying MiXCR to the multiplex PCR reads. Altogether about 300,000 distinct CDR3 sequences are present, approximately 18% being singletons, with the ten largest covering under 40%. Ophthalmopathy patients all had a Clinical Activity Score of at least 3, a NOSPECS grade of at least 4 and disease under 3 months old. Used for diagnoses were clinical symptoms, serum thyroxine and TRAb, thyroid ultrasound and orbital computed tomography. The length of the CDR3 is 16 residues. V was clipped by 5 bases and J by 7 bases; unmatched bases: 13. Germline values: CDR1 MNHNS, CDR2 SASEGT. About this clonotype itself: Its target is unknown.

The chain uses TRBV6-1 and TRBJ2-2; 7 bases agree with TRBD1. The sequenced material came from blood. The receptor was derived from a man between 45 and 60 years old with Graves' ophthalmopathy. CDR3 sequence (DNA): TGTGCCAGCAGTCCCCGACAGGGATATATTGGCGGGGAGCTGTTTTTT. This translates into CASSPRQGYIGGELFF.